This T cell receptor (beta chain) stems from a study of blood T cell repertoires in COVID-19. Two negative PCRs, clearance, or symptom resolution characterized the recovered Cohort 3 donors. The CDR3 runs 16 residues. V shed 3 bases and J 4 bases; nucleotides not matched to a gene: 8. CDR1 is SGHNT, CDR2 YYREEE, per germline (reference sequence). Profiling relied on immunoSEQ multiplex PCR, and the TCRdb table lists in-frame clones only, not all of them. Counted here are approximately 270,000 clones, 80% to 90% occurring once; the ten biggest clones make up more than 4%. The receptor's source is a woman aged 30 to 39 who had recovered from COVID-19. The source material was PBMCs or T cells enriched from blood (not recorded which). The rearrangement uses TRBV5-4 and TRBJ2-1; 9 bases are a match to TRBD2. As DNA, the CDR3 is TGTGCCAGCAGCTGGGAACGGACTAGCGAATACAATGAGCAGTTCTTC. Translation gives CASSWERTSEYNEQFF. Combining the CDR3 with reference TRBV5-4 and TRBJ2-1 gives the whole variable domain ETGVTQSPTHLIKTRGQQVTLRCSSQSGHNTVSWYQQALGQGPQFIFQYYREEENGRGNFPPRFSGLQFPNYSSELNVNALELDDSALYLCASSWERTSEYNEQFFGPGTRLTVL.